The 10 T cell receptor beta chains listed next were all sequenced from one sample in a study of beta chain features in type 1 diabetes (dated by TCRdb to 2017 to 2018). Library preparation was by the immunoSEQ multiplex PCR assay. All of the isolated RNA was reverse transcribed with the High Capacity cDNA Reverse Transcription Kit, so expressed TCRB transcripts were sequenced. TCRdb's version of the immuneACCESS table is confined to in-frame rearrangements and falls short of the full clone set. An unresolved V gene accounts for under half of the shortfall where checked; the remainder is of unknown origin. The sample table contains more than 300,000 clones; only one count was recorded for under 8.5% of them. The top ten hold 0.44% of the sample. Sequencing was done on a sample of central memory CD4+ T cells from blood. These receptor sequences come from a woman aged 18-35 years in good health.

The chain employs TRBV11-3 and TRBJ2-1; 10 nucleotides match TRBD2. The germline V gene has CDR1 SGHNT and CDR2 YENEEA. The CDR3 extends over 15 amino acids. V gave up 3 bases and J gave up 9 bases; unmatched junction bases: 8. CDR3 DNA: TGTGCCAGCAGCTTTAGCGGGAGGCCCAGTGGTGAGCAGTTCTTC. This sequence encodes CASSFSGRPSGEQFF.

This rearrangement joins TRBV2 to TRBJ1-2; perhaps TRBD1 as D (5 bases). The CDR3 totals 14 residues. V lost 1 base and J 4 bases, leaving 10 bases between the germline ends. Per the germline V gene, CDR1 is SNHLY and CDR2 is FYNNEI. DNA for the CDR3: TGTGCCAGCAGTGAAGAGACAGCAATCTATGGCTACACCTTC. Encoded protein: CASSEETAIYGYTF.

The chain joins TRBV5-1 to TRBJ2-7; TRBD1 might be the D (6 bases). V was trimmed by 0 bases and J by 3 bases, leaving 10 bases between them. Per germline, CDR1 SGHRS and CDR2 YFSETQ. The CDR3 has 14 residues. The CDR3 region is CASSLVGQDYEQYF. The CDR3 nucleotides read TGCGCCAGCAGCTTGGTGGGACAAGACTACGAGCAGTACTTC.

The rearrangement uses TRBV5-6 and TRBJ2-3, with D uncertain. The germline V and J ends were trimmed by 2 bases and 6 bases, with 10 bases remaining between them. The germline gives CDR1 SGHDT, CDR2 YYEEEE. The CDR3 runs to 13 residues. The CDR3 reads CASSFPRSDTQYF. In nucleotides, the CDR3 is TGTGCCAGCAGCTTCCCCAGGTCGGATACGCAGTATTTT.

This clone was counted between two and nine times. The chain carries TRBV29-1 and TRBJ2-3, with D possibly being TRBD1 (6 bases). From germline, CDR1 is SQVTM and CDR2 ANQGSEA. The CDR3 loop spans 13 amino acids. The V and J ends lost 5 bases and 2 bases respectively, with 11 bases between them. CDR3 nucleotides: TGCAGCGTTCAAGGACAGCTCACAGATACGCAGTATTTT. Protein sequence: CSVQGQLTDTQYF.

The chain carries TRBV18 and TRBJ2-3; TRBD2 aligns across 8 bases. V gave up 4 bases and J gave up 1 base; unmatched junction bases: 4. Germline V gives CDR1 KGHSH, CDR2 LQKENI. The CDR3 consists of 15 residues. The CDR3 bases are TGTGCCAGCTCACTCCGGGAGGGCGGCACAGATACGCAGTATTTT. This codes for CASSLREGGTDTQYF.

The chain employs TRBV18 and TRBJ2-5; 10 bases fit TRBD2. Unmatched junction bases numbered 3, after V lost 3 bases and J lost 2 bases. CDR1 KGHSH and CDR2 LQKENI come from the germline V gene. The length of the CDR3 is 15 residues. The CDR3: CASSPRTSGQETQYF. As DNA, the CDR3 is TGTGCCAGCTCACCGCGGACTAGCGGTCAAGAGACCCAGTACTTC.

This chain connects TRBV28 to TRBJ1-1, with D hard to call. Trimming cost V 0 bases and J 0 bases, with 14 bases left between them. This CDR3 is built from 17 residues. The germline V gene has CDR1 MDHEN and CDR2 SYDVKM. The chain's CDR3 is CASSLWQPRSMNTEAFF. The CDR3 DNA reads TGTGCCAGCAGTTTATGGCAGCCGAGAAGTATGAACACTGAAGCTTTCTTT.

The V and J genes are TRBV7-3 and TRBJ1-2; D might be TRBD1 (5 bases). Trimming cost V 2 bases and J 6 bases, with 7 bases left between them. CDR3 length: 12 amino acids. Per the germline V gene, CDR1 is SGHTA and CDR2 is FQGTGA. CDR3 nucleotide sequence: TGTGCCAGCAGCTTAGGGGGAGATGGCTACACCTTC. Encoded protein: CASSLGGDGYTF.

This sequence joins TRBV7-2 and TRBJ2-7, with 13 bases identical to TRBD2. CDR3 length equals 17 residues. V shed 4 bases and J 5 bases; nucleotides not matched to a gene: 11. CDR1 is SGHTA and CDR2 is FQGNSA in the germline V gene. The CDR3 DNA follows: TGTGCCAGCAGCTCCCGTACGGGACTAGCGGGACGGAACGAGCAGTACTTC. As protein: CASSSRTGLAGRNEQYF.